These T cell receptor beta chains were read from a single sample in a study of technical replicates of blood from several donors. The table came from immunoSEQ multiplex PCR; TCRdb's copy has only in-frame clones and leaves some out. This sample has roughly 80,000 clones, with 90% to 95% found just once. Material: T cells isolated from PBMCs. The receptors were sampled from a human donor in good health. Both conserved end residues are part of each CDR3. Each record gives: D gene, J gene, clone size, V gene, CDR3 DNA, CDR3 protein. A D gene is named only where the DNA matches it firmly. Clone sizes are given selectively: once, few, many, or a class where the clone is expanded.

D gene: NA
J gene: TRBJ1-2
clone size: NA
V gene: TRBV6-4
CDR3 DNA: TGTGCCAGCAGTGAGGACTACCTCTCGACCTGGGTCTATGGCTACACCTTC
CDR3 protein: CASSEDYLSTWVYGYTF

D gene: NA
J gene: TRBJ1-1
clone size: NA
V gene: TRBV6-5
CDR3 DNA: TGTGCCAGCGGCTCCCTGAACACTGAAGCTTTCTTT
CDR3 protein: CASGSLNTEAFF

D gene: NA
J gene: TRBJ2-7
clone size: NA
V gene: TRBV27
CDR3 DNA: TGTGCCAGCAGTTTACTTTCTCGGACTCCTTCCTACGAGCAGTACTTC
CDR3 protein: CASSLLSRTPSYEQYF

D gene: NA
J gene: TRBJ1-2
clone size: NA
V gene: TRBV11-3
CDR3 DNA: TGTGCCAGCAGCCCCGGTGGGGGGGCTAACTATGGCTACACCTTC
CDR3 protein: CASSPGGGANYGYTF

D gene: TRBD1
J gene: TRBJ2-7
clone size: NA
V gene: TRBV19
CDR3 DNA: TGTGCCAGTAGTAAGGCAGGGGGAACCTACGAGCAGTACTTC
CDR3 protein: CASSKAGGTYEQYF

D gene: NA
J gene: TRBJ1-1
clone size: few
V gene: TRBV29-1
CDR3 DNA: TGCAGCGTCGGACAGAACACTGAAGCTTTCTTT
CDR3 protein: CSVGQNTEAFF

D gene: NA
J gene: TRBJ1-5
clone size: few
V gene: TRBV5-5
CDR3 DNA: TGTGCCAGCAGCTTGCTACAGACTAGCAATCAGCCCCAGCATTTT
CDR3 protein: CASSLLQTSNQPQHF

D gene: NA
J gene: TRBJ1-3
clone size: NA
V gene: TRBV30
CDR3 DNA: TGTGCCTGGAGTTATGGGCTATTAAACTCTGGAAACACCATATATTTT
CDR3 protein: CAWSYGLLNSGNTIYF

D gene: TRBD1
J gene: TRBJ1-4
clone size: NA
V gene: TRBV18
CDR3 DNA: TGTGCCAGCTCACCCGGACAGGCAGATGAAAAACTGTTTTTT
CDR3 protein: CASSPGQADEKLFF

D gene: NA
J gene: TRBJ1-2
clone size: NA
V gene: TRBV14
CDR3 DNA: TGTGCCAGCAGCCAGGAGGGATATGGCTACACCTTC
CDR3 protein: CASSQEGYGYTF

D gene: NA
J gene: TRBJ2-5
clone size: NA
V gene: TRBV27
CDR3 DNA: TGTGCCAGCAGTTCCCCGCAAGAGACCCAGTACTTC
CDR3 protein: CASSSPQETQYF

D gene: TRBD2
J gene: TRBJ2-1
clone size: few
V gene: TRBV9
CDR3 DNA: TGTGCCAGCAGCCTCCTCAACCCGACTCGAGCGGGAGATATAGGTGAGCAGTTCTTC
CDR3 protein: CASSLLNPTRAGDIGEQFF

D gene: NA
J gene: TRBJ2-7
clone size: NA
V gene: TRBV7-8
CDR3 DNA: TGTGCCAGCGGCGAGGACATATACGAGCAGTACTTC
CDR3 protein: CASGEDIYEQYF

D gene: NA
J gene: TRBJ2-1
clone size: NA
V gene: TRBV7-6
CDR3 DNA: TGTGCCAGCAGCCCTGGGCTAGCGTCAAATGAGCAGTTCTTC
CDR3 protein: CASSPGLASNEQFF

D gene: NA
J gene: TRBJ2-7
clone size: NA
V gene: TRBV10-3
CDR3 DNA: TGTGCCATCAGTGAGTCAAGGACAGTCTCCTACGAGCAGTACTTC
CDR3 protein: CAISESRTVSYEQYF

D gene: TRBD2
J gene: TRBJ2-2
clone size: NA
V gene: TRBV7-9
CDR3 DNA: TGTGCCAGCAGCTTGGGTGATAGCGGGCCCCTCGGGGAGCTGTTTTTT
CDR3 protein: CASSLGDSGPLGELFF

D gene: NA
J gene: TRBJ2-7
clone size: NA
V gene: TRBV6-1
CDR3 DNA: TGTGCCAGCAGTGAAGTGCAGGGCCTAACCTACGAGCAGTACTTC
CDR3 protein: CASSEVQGLTYEQYF

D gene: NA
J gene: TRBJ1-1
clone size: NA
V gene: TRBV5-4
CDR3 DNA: TGTGCCAGCAGCTTAGGGGTGGGGGAGGCTGAAGCTTTCTTT
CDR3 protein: CASSLGVGEAEAFF

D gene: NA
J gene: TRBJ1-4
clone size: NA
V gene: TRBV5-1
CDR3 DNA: TGCGCCAGCAGCTCGTCAGGGGAAAAACTGTTTTTT
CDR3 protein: CASSSSGEKLFF

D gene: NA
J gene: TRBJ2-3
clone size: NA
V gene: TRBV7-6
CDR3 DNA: TGTGCCAGCAGCTTAGCGCTTGGCGGATTCCGGGATACGCAGTATTTT
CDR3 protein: CASSLALGGFRDTQYF

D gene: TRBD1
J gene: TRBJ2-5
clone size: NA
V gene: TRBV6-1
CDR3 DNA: TGTGCCAGCAGTGAATGGGGACAGGGGCTTAAAGAGACCCAGTACTTC
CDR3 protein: CASSEWGQGLKETQYF

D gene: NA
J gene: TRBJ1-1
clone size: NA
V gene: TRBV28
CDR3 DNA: TGTGCCAGCAGTCCCAACATCTGGGGAGGGCCAAATGAAGCTTTCTTT
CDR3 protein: CASSPNIWGGPNEAFF